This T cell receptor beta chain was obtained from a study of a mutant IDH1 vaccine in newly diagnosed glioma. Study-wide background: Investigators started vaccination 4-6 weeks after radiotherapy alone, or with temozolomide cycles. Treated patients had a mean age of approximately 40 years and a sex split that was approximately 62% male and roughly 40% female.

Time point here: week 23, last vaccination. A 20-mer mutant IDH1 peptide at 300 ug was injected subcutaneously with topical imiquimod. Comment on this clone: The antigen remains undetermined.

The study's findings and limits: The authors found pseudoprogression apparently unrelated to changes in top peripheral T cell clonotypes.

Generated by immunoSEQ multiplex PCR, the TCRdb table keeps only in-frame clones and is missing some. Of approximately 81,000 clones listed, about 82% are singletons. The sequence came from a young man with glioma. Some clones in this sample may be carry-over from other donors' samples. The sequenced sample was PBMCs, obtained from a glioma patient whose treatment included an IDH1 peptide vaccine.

CDR3 nucleotides: TGTGCCAGCAGTTACTCGGGCGATGGCTACACCTTC. Translation gives CASSYSGDGYTF. This sequence joins TRBV6-5 and TRBJ1-2; D unresolved. V lost 0 bases and J lost 6, with 5 bases in between. Germline assignment: CDR1 MNHEY and CDR2 SVGAGI. This CDR3 is built from 12 residues.